This T cell receptor beta chain was identified in a study of cytomegalovirus exposure and HLA in healthy donors. For this clone: Its antigen remains unidentified.

Everyone who donated was a healthy bone marrow donor. Donors showed nominal health when sampled, although they likely had unrecorded immune exposures. Germline V gives CDR1 MDHEN, CDR2 SYDVKM. V lost 0 bases and J lost 5; bases outside the gene matches: 9. The CDR3 loop spans 18 amino acids. Study-wide points: Equally common other TCR beta chains were less clonally expanded than HLA-associated ones, a later analysis found.

PCR used 60 Vbeta primers and 13 Jbeta primers. TCRdb's copy holds only in-frame clones and misses some; the assay was immunoSEQ multiplex PCR. The sample shows some 120,000 clones, roughly 85% of them seen only once. This sequence originates from a woman aged 25 to 39 in good health and CMV-seropositive. The chain uses TRBV28 and TRBJ2-3, with TRBD1 matching over 12 bases. What was sequenced was PBMCs. The CDR3 sequence is CASSLWTGTGGEKDTQYF. CDR3 sequence (DNA): TGTGCCAGCAGTTTATGGACGGGGACAGGGGGCGAGAAAGATACGCAGTATTTT.